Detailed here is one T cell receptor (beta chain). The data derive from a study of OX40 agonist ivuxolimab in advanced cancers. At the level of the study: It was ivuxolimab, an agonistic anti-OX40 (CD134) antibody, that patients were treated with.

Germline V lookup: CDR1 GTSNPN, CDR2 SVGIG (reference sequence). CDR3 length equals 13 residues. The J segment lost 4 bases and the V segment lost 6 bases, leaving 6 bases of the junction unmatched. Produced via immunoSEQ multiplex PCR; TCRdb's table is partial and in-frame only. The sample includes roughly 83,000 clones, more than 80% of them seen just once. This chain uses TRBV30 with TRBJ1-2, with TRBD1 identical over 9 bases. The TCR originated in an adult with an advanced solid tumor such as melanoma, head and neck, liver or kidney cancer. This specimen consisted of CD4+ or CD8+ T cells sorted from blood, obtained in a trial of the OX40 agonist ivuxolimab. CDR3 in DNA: TGTGCCTGCCCCGGGACAGGGTTCTATGGCTACACCTTC. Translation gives CACPGTGFYGYTF.